This T cell receptor beta chain originates from a study of blood T cell repertoires in COVID-19. The sample holds a few counts of this clone. V lost 6 bases to trimming and J lost 7 bases; unmatched junction nucleotides: 12. Per germline, CDR1 SNHLY and CDR2 FYNNEI. This CDR3 is built from 15 residues. The data were produced by immunoSEQ multiplex PCR, yet TCRdb's version contains in-frame clones alone and is incomplete. The sample has approximately 110,000 clones, 70% to 90% seen once. The sequence came from a middle-aged man with acute or convalescent COVID-19. This sequence joins TRBV2 and TRBJ2-1; 7 bases are a match to TRBD2. Sequences were obtained from peripheral blood. CDR3 sequence (DNA): TGTGCCAGCAGCGCCGGACTAGAGAGTGGGAATGAGCAGTTCTTC. It is translated as CASSAGLESGNEQFF.